These 25 T cell receptor beta chains were all obtained from the same sample, sequenced in a study of technical replicates of blood from a few donors. Using immunoSEQ multiplex PCR, the repertoire was profiled, and TCRdb retains in-frame clones only, with some absent. The sample records about 84,000 clones, approximately 93% being singletons. Specimen: T cells isolated from PBMCs. The receptors shown here come from a human donor in good health.

The gene calls are TRBV6-6 and TRBJ1-2; a weak D match, TRBD1 (6 bases). Trimming shortened V by 0 bases and J by 7 bases, and 18 bases separated the two germline ends. Germline values: CDR1 MNHNY, CDR2 SVGAGI (reference sequence). The CDR3 extends over 16 amino acids. The DNA of the CDR3 is TGTGCCAGCAGTTACTCGAGTGGGGGCGATCGCGGTGGCTACACCTTC. This gives the protein CASSYSSGGDRGGYTF.

V and J are TRBV2 and TRBJ1-2; TRBD1 matches at 7 bases. This CDR3 contains 14 residues. Germline V CDR1 and CDR2: SNHLY, FYNNEI. The junction had 7 bases not matched to a gene; V was cut back by 5 bases and J by 4 bases. CDR3 sequence (DNA): TGTGCCAGCAGTCCCGACCCAGGGGGCTATGGCTACACCTTC. Residues: CASSPDPGGYGYTF.

This rearrangement joins TRBV28 to TRBJ2-5; 8 nucleotides line up with TRBD1. V was pared by 3 bases and J by 6 bases, with 9 bases of the junction left unmatched. The CDR3 is 15 residues long. The germline CDR1 and CDR2 sequences are MDHEN and SYDVKM. CDR3 sequence: CASSFHSGQGQTQYF. The CDR3 coding sequence is TGTGCCAGCAGTTTTCACTCTGGACAGGGACAGACCCAGTACTTC.

This chain connects TRBV27 to TRBJ2-3; 7 positions agree with TRBD1. Germline V CDR1 and CDR2: MNHEY, SMNVEV (reference sequence). Trimming cost V 8 bases and J 3 bases; bases outside gene matches: 8. The CDR3 contains 14 residues. The CDR3 DNA is TGTGCCAGCGGTCCGGGACAGACGACAGATACGCAGTATTTT. Its protein is CASGPGQTTDTQYF.

This chain links TRBV6-5 with TRBJ1-5, with a tentative D call TRBD1 (5 bases). Between the trimmed V and J ends, which lost 0 bases and 9 bases, there was a span of 9 bases. CDR1 is MNHEY, CDR2 SVGAGI, per germline. The CDR3 runs 13 residues. The CDR3 sequence: CASSYSPGGPQHF. The CDR3 nucleotides read TGTGCCAGCAGTTACTCCCCCGGGGGGCCCCAGCATTTT.

The gene calls are TRBV11-3 and TRBJ2-5; 9 nucleotides agree with TRBD1. Germline loops: CDR1 SGHNT, CDR2 YENEEA. Unmatched junction bases numbered 3, after V lost 1 base and J lost 6 bases. This CDR3 has 14 residues. The CDR3 DNA sequence: TGTGCCAGCAGCTTAGCGGGACAGGGAAAGACCCAGTACTTC. Its translation is CASSLAGQGKTQYF.

CDR3 loop: CASSLTGTVPSGNTIYF. The CDR3 DNA reads as TGCGCCAGCAGCTTAACCGGGACAGTGCCCTCTGGAAACACCATATATTTT. The V call is TRBV5-1, the J call TRBJ1-3; 7 nucleotides align to TRBD1. The CDR3 is made up of 17 amino acids. Trimming at V came to 2 bases and at J to 0 bases, leaving 8 bases not matched to a gene. Germline V gene data show CDR1 as SGHRS and CDR2 as YFSETQ.

The V call is TRBV14, the J call TRBJ2-7; 7 bases align to TRBD2. From germline, CDR1 is SGHDN and CDR2 FVKESK. The J segment lost 2 bases and the V segment lost 0 bases, leaving 7 bases of the junction unmatched. The CDR3 is 16 residues long. The CDR3 nucleotides read TGTGCCAGCAGCCAAGAGCGGGGAGGGGATCCCTACGAGCAGTACTTC. It translates to CASSQERGGDPYEQYF.

This clone was counted a single time. The rearrangement links TRBV5-4 to TRBJ1-4; possible D gene TRBD1, 6 bases. The CDR3 extends over 15 amino acids. Trimming took off 0 bases at V and 7 bases at J, with 13 bases between the two ends. Germline CDR1 and CDR2: SGHNT and YYREEE (reference sequence). The CDR3 sequence is CASSLDRDRSEKLFF. In DNA, the CDR3 is TGTGCCAGCAGCTTGGACAGGGATAGGAGTGAAAAACTGTTTTTT.

This sequence joins TRBV5-4 and TRBJ1-2; 11 positions agree with TRBD1. Germline V CDR1 and CDR2: SGHNT, YYREEE (reference sequence). V trimming: 4 bases; J trimming: 7 bases; junction bases outside the gene matches: 6. The CDR3 loop spans 14 amino acids. In nucleotides, the CDR3 is TGTGCCAGCAGCACAGGACAGGGGGCCACTGGCTACACCTTC. Translated: CASSTGQGATGYTF.

The CDR3 DNA reads as TGTGCCAGCAGCTTTGGGACAGGGCAGAATCAGCCCCAGCATTTT. It yields the protein CASSFGTGQNQPQHF. The chain recombines TRBV7-6 with TRBJ1-5; 9 nucleotides match TRBD1. After removal of 3 bases from V and 4 bases from J, the junction contained 4 bases not matched to a gene. Germline V gene sequence: CDR1 SGHVS, CDR2 FNYEAQ. The CDR3 has 15 residues.

The chain uses TRBV10-2 and TRBJ1-5, with D possibly TRBD1 on 5 matching bases. Germline loops: CDR1 WSHSY, CDR2 SAAADI. Between the trimmed V and J ends, which lost 7 bases and 7 bases, there was a span of 14 bases. There are 13 residues in the CDR3. The CDR3 region has the DNA TGCGCCAGCACCCAGGGTCATCGGCAGCCCCAGCATTTT. Translating gives CASTQGHRQPQHF.

The chain combines TRBV7-9 with TRBJ2-6, with TRBD1 matching 7 bases. The CDR3 extends over 15 amino acids. Per the germline V gene, CDR1 is SEHNR and CDR2 is FQNEAQ (reference sequence). Unmatched junction bases numbered 6, after V lost 7 bases and J lost 3 bases. In DNA form, the CDR3 reads TGTGCCAGCACCACAGGGGCGGGTGGGGCCAACGTCCTGACTTTC. It is translated as CASTTGAGGANVLTF.

The rearrangement uses TRBV10-3 and TRBJ2-7, with 10 bases matching TRBD1. CDR3 size: 15 residues. CDR1 and CDR2 from the germline V gene are ENHRY and SYGVKD. V dropped 4 bases and J dropped 3; count of bases not matched to a gene: 6. The CDR3 sequence: CAISAGTGVYYEQYF. The CDR3 DNA reads as TGTGCCATCAGTGCCGGGACAGGGGTGTACTACGAGCAGTACTTC.

The chain combines TRBV19 with TRBJ2-2; 8 nucleotides match TRBD1. The V and J ends lost 9 bases and 6 bases, in that order; junction bases with no gene match: 9. Germline V gene sequence: CDR1 LNHDA, CDR2 SQIVND (reference sequence). The CDR3 is made up of 14 amino acids. The CDR3 region is CASQDRVSPGELFF. CDR3 nucleotides: TGTGCCAGCCAGGACAGGGTGTCCCCCGGGGAGCTGTTTTTT.

This clone has only one observation. The chain is built from TRBV29-1 and TRBJ2-1; 7 bases line up with TRBD2. This CDR3 is built from 12 residues. Germline CDR1 and CDR2: SQVTM and ANQGSEA. J lost 8 bases, V lost 4 bases, and 5 bases had no gene match. The CDR3 DNA reads as TGCAGCGTTGGTGCCCGGGGGGATGAGCAGTTCTTC. This sequence encodes CSVGARGDEQFF.

The chain uses TRBV7-8 and TRBJ1-1, with 11 bases matching TRBD1. Trimming took 4 bases from V and 7 from J; bases not matched to a gene: 8. This CDR3 has 15 amino acids. Germline CDR1 reads SGHVS; CDR2 reads FQNEAQ. CDR3 nucleotide sequence: TGTGCCAGCAGCTCCATGCCGGGACAGGGGGTTGAAGCTTTCTTT. Translation gives CASSSMPGQGVEAFF.

The V and J genes are TRBV19 and TRBJ1-2; unclear D gene. The germline V gene has CDR1 LNHDA and CDR2 SQIVND (reference sequence). Trimming removed 0 bases at V and 4 bases at J, with 9 bases between. The CDR3 sequence is 14 residues long. CDR3 sequence reads: CASSIERGTYGYTF. The CDR3 coding sequence is TGTGCCAGTAGTATAGAGCGGGGAACCTATGGCTACACCTTC.

This rearrangement joins TRBV2 to TRBJ1-1; 10 nucleotides match TRBD1. Germline-derived CDR1 and CDR2 are SNHLY and FYNNEI. Losses at the gene ends were 6 bases for V and 11 bases for J; bases not matched to a gene: 15. CDR3 length: 15 residues. This CDR3 reads CASRPGTGAPSDAFF. The CDR3, as DNA: TGTGCCAGCAGACCCGGGACAGGGGCCCCCTCGGATGCTTTCTTT.

The chain employs TRBV5-4 and TRBJ2-3; D possibly corresponds to TRBD1 (5 bases). This CDR3 comprises 16 residues. The germline gives CDR1 SGHNT, CDR2 YYREEE (reference sequence). V was pared by 0 bases and J by 0 bases, with 11 bases between. The DNA of the CDR3 is TGTGCCAGCAGCTTGGCCAGTACAGGTAGCACAGATACGCAGTATTTT. Translation gives CASSLASTGSTDTQYF.

This rearrangement joins TRBV10-1 to TRBJ1-4, with a weak D call TRBD1 (5 bases). Germline CDR1 and CDR2: WNHNN and SYGVQD (reference sequence). The ends were cut back, 6 bases at V and 3 bases at J, with 11 bases in the middle. There are 14 residues in the CDR3. The CDR3 DNA sequence: TGCGCCAGCAGCACAGGCCTTCCTAATGAAAAACTGTTTTTT. This translates into CASSTGLPNEKLFF.

This clone was counted a single time. V and J are TRBV19 and TRBJ1-1; the D is unclear. V shed 7 bases and J shed 2 bases, with 17 bases lying between them. Germline V gene lookup returns CDR1 LNHDA and CDR2 SQIVND (reference sequence). CDR3 length: 15 amino acids. This chain's CDR3 is CASTYTALINTEAFF. The CDR3 DNA sequence: TGTGCCAGTACATATACAGCATTAATCAACACTGAAGCTTTCTTT.

The CDR3 DNA reads as TGCGCCAGCAGCTTGAAAACTAGCGGGGTTCCCTTTGGCTACAATGAGCAGTTCTTC. It specifies CASSLKTSGVPFGYNEQFF. The V and J genes are TRBV5-1 and TRBJ2-1; 10 nucleotides match TRBD2. The germline gives CDR1 SGHRS, CDR2 YFSETQ. Trimming removed 1 base from V and 3 bases from J; junction bases left unmatched: 13. CDR3 length equals 19 residues.

This chain connects TRBV19 to TRBJ1-5; D gene ambiguous. Germline loops: CDR1 LNHDA, CDR2 SQIVND (reference sequence). The CDR3 covers 14 residues. V lost 3 bases, J lost 7 bases, and 13 bases lay in between. CDR3 sequence reads: CASSILGILQPQHF. The CDR3, as DNA: TGTGCCAGTAGTATTTTGGGTATACTACAGCCCCAGCATTTT. Full variable domain (missing parts from reference TRBV19 and TRBJ1-5): DGGITQSPKYLFRKEGQNVTLSCEQNLNHDAMYWYRQDPGQGLRLIYYSQIVNDFQKGDIAEGYSVSREKKESFPLTVTSAQKNPTAFYLCASSILGILQPQHFGDGTRLSIL.

V and J are TRBV11-2 and TRBJ1-1; 7 bases line up with TRBD1. This CDR3 spans 16 amino acids. The germline V gene encodes CDR1 SGHAT and CDR2 FQNNGV. With V trimmed by 5 bases and J by 0 bases, 9 bases remained unmatched. The CDR3 DNA follows: TGTGCCAGCAGCAGTCTTACAGGGGCTCTGAACACTGAAGCTTTCTTT. This codes for CASSSLTGALNTEAFF.